Sequencing of this T cell receptor beta chain was carried out in a study of neoadjuvant nivolumab and ipilimumab in lung cancer. Study as a whole: The combination arm added day-1 ipilimumab 1 mg/kg to nivolumab 3 mg/kg on days 1, 15, 29.

The study's findings and limits: Pretherapy blood TCR richness correlated positively with resected tumor richness. Only two of four nivolumab-treated tumors gained richness and clonality by surgery.

Per the germline V gene, CDR1 is WSHSY and CDR2 is SAAADI. With 3 bases clipped from V and 3 bases from J, the junction kept 5 bases outside the gene matches. The CDR3 length is 15 residues. Note on this clone: The antigen is unknown.

The method was immunoSEQ multiplex PCR; TCRdb's version includes in-frame clones alone and lacks a portion of them. This sample has about 38,000 clones, with nearly 90% found just once. The sample here was peripheral blood, taken before neoadjuvant nivolumab, alone or with ipilimumab. The V gene is TRBV10-2, the J gene TRBJ2-7, with 10 bases fitting TRBD2. This sequence was found in an adult with non-small cell lung cancer. The CDR3 reads CASSDPSGSYYEQYF. CDR3 DNA sequence: TGCGCCAGCAGTGACCCTAGCGGGAGTTACTACGAGCAGTACTTC.